These 27 T cell receptor beta chains were all obtained from the same sample, sequenced in a study of radiotherapy plus CTLA-4 blockade in lung cancer. Method: immunoSEQ multiplex PCR; TCRdb's copy keeps in-frame clones and lacks some. The table shows 53,000 or so clones, with around nine tenths occurring only once. Material: peripheral blood, obtained from a patient treated with radiotherapy plus ipilimumab. The receptors derive from a human donor with non-small cell lung cancer that progressed on radiotherapy plus ipilimumab. Some clones in this sample may be carry-over from other donors' samples.

The chain carries TRBV2 and TRBJ2-1, with 10 bases identical to TRBD2. CDR1 SNHLY and CDR2 FYNNEI come from the germline V gene. The CDR3 is 15 residues long. The V and J ends lost 2 bases and 8 bases, in that order; junction bases with no gene match: 6. For the CDR3, the DNA is TGTGCCAGCAGTGAAACGAGACTAGCGGGTGATGAGCAGTTCTTC. This gives the protein CASSETRLAGDEQFF.

V usage is TRBV18 and J usage is TRBJ1-6; 7 nucleotides match TRBD1. This CDR3 comprises 15 residues. V shed 5 bases, J shed 7 bases, and the junction held 8 bases outside the gene matches. Looked up from germline, CDR1 is KGHSH and CDR2 is LQKENI. The CDR3 nucleotides read TGTGCCAGCTCATCCCGGACAGGCGAAAATTCACCCCTCCACTTT. Protein: CASSSRTGENSPLHF.

For this clone: The junction and the germline gene differ at one end; a read error may be behind it. The chain combines TRBV25-1 with TRBJ2-2; TRBD2 might be the D (5 bases). Germline V gene sequence: CDR1 MGHDK, CDR2 SYGVNS. This CDR3 region has 12 residues. In nucleotides, the CDR3 is TGTGCCAGCAGTGTGCGTACCGGGGAGCTGCTTTTT. It encodes CASSVRTGELLF.

The genes are TRBV7-8 and TRBJ1-2; possibly TRBD1 for D (6 bases). The CDR3 is 15 residues long. The V and J ends lost 7 bases and 1 base respectively, with 16 bases between them. Germline V lookup: CDR1 SGHVS, CDR2 FQNEAQ. The CDR3 protein is CASTRGRGVNYGYTF. The CDR3 bases are TGTGCCAGCACTCGCGGGAGGGGGGTTAACTATGGCTACACCTTC.

V and J are TRBV6-5 and TRBJ1-2; 8 bases line up with TRBD1. Trimming cost V 5 bases and J 4 bases; bases outside gene matches: 6. Germline CDR1 reads MNHEY; CDR2 reads SVGAGI. The CDR3 is made up of 14 amino acids. The CDR3 reads CASSHQGAGYGYTF. The CDR3 nucleotides read TGTGCCAGCAGTCATCAGGGGGCCGGCTATGGCTACACCTTC.

CDR3: CASSPPRVPAQFF. Written as DNA, the CDR3 is TGTGCCAGCTCACCACCCCGGGTCCCAGCGCAGTTCTTC. The rearrangement uses TRBV18 and TRBJ2-1; D not certain. The V gene's germline CDR1 is KGHSH and CDR2 LQKENI. The CDR3 has 13 residues. V lost 0 bases, J lost 12 bases, and 12 bases lay in between.

The J gene is TRBJ1-1, the V gene TRBV4-1; perhaps TRBD1 as D (6 bases). CDR1 MGHRA and CDR2 YSYEKL come from the germline V gene. The CDR3 spans 15 residues. With 3 bases removed from V and 0 bases from J, the gap between germline ends came to 11 bases. The CDR3 DNA reads TGCGCCAGCAGCCATCTTACAGGGCTGAACACTGAAGCTTTCTTT. It encodes CASSHLTGLNTEAFF.

The chain uses TRBV4-1 and TRBJ1-5; no clear D. Deletions cut 2 bases from V and 0 bases from J, with 11 bases between. The germline V gene encodes CDR1 MGHRA and CDR2 YSYEKL. The CDR3 extends over 16 amino acids. The CDR3 nucleotides read TGCGCCAGCAGCCAATACGCAGTATCTAGCAATCAGCCCCAGCATTTT. Translating it yields CASSQYAVSSNQPQHF.

The chain has TRBV13 and TRBJ1-2; weak D call: TRBD1 (6 bases). CDR3 length: 15 amino acids. V was pared by 1 base and J by 4 bases, with 13 bases between. The germline V gene encodes CDR1 PRHDT and CDR2 FYEKMQ (reference sequence). In DNA form, the CDR3 reads TGTGCCAGCAGCTTAGTCGGGGGGCTAGGCTATGGCTACACCTTC. Translated, it gives CASSLVGGLGYGYTF.

The chain combines TRBV19 with TRBJ2-7; 14 bases align to TRBD2. V gave up 0 bases and J gave up 6 bases; unmatched junction bases: 13. The CDR3 spans 19 residues. CDR1 and CDR2 (germline): LNHDA, SQIVND (reference sequence). The CDR3 reads CASSIDFGLAGGRHAEQYF. CDR3 nucleotide sequence: TGTGCCAGTAGTATAGACTTCGGACTAGCGGGAGGCCGACACGCCGAGCAGTACTTC.

The chain combines TRBV19 with TRBJ1-2, with D unclear. The CDR3 is 14 amino acids. The germline gives CDR1 LNHDA, CDR2 SQIVND (reference sequence). Trimming took off 3 bases at V and 4 bases at J, with 12 bases between the two ends. CDR3 DNA: TGTGCCAGTAGTATGGGCAGTCTGGGCTATGGCTACACCTTC. Its protein product is CASSMGSLGYGYTF.

As regards this clone: Other DNA sequences in the sample encode the same CDR3. The chain is built from TRBV6-5 and TRBJ1-5; 9 nucleotides match TRBD1. Trimming at V came to 6 bases and at J to 1 base, leaving 4 bases not matched to a gene. The CDR3 length is 15 residues. Per germline, CDR1 MNHEY and CDR2 SVGAGI. This chain's CDR3 is CASRRQGGSNQPQHF. CDR3 nucleotide sequence: TGTGCCAGCAGACGACAGGGGGGAAGCAATCAGCCCCAGCATTTT.

This rearrangement joins TRBV11-2 to TRBJ2-2; 7 nucleotides line up with TRBD1. V shed 5 bases, J shed 8 bases, and the junction held 14 bases outside the gene matches. CDR1 SGHAT and CDR2 FQNNGV come from the germline V gene. The CDR3 runs to 16 residues. The CDR3 DNA follows: TGTGCCAGCAGCAGACACTCGACAGGGAACGCGGGGGAGCTGTTTTTT. Its protein is CASSRHSTGNAGELFF. Drawing the rest from reference TRBV11-2 and TRBJ2-2, the complete variable domain is EAGVAQSPRYKIIEKRQSVAFWCNPISGHATLYWYQQILGQGPKLLIQFQNNGVVDDSQLPKDRFSAERLKGVDSTLKIQPAKLEDSAVYLCASSRHSTGNAGELFFGEGSRLTVL.

The gene calls are TRBV11-2 and TRBJ2-3, with 10 bases fitting TRBD2. CDR3 size: 16 residues. Germline V gene sequence: CDR1 SGHAT, CDR2 FQNNGV. V shed 2 bases, J shed 2 bases, and the junction held 4 bases outside the gene matches. The CDR3 DNA reads TGTGCCAGCAGCTTACTAGCGGGGGACCTCACAGATACGCAGTATTTT. This encodes CASSLLAGDLTDTQYF.

The V and J genes are TRBV10-1 and TRBJ2-1; 8 bases line up with TRBD2. The germline gives CDR1 WNHNN, CDR2 SYGVQD (reference sequence). This CDR3 is built from 16 residues. J lost 0 bases, V lost 3 bases, and 4 bases had no gene match. CDR3 residues: CASSDPGLGSYNEQFF. For the CDR3, the DNA is TGCGCCAGCAGTGACCCGGGACTAGGCTCCTACAATGAGCAGTTCTTC.

The J gene is TRBJ2-1, the V gene TRBV6-5; D gene ambiguous. This CDR3 has 13 residues. Germline V gene data show CDR1 as MNHEY and CDR2 as SVGAGI. V lost 2 bases, J lost 7 bases, and 9 bases lay in between. CDR3 in amino acids: CASSYDPENEQFF. Here the CDR3 DNA reads TGTGCCAGCAGTTACGACCCGGAGAATGAGCAGTTCTTC.

This sequence joins TRBV7-2 and TRBJ2-7; the D gene is possibly TRBD1 (6 bases). Germline CDR1 is SGHTA and CDR2 is FQGNSA. V gave up 5 bases and J gave up 1 base, with 21 bases separating them. CDR3 length equals 17 residues. The CDR3 DNA is TGTGCCAGCAGCCTCACGAGATACAGGGTCCCGTCCTACGAGCAGTACTTC. Translating gives CASSLTRYRVPSYEQYF.

This clone was recorded only once. The rearrangement joins TRBV18 to TRBJ2-7, with a tentative D call TRBD2 (5 bases). Germline V gene data show CDR1 as KGHSH and CDR2 as LQKENI. With 3 bases removed from V and 2 bases from J, the gap between germline ends came to 14 bases. This CDR3 is built from 15 residues. The CDR3 coding sequence is TGTGCCAGCTCACCCGAGTGGACGGGAACCTACGAGCAGTACTTC. Residues: CASSPEWTGTYEQYF.

This chain connects TRBV19 to TRBJ2-2; possibly TRBD2 for D (6 bases). CDR3 size: 15 residues. Germline-derived CDR1 and CDR2 are LNHDA and SQIVND (reference sequence). V lost 3 bases, J lost 8 bases, and 16 bases lay in between. The CDR3 loop reads CASSMKGLGKGELFF. In DNA form, the CDR3 reads TGTGCCAGTAGTATGAAGGGACTGGGGAAGGGGGAGCTGTTTTTT.

The J gene is TRBJ2-7, the V gene TRBV30, with D perhaps matching TRBD1 (6 bases). This CDR3 comprises 15 residues. Trimming left V 3 bases short and J 1 base short, with 16 bases between. Germline V lookup: CDR1 GTSNPN, CDR2 SVGIG (reference sequence). The CDR3 loop is CAWSLTEGGSYEQYF. CDR3 nucleotides: TGTGCCTGGAGCCTGACAGAAGGGGGTTCCTACGAGCAGTACTTC. Complete variable domain (other parts from reference TRBV30 and TRBJ2-7): SQTIHQWPATLVQPVGSPLSLECTVEGTSNPNLYWYRQAAGRGLQLLFYSVGIGQISSEVPQNLSASRPQDRQFILSSKKLLLSDSGFYLCAWSLTEGGSYEQYFGPGTRLTVT.

This sequence joins TRBV19 and TRBJ1-5; TRBD1 is a possible D gene (5 bases). Trimming shortened V by 5 bases and J by 7 bases, and 15 bases separated the two germline ends. This CDR3 has 14 amino acids. Germline loops: CDR1 LNHDA, CDR2 SQIVND (reference sequence). As DNA, the CDR3 is TGTGCCAGTAGTGGAGGGGCTGAACGACAGCCCCAGCATTTT. This translates into CASSGGAERQPQHF.

The V and J genes are TRBV7-6 and TRBJ2-7, with 10 bases identical to TRBD1. CDR1 SGHVS and CDR2 FNYEAQ come from the germline V gene. Trimming took 6 bases from V and 5 from J; bases not matched to a gene: 7. This CDR3 region has 14 residues. The CDR3 loop reads CASRRYGTGDEQYF. As DNA, the CDR3 is TGTGCCAGCAGACGATATGGGACAGGGGACGAGCAGTACTTC. Full variable domain (missing parts from reference TRBV7-6 and TRBJ2-7): GAGVSQSPRYKVTKRGQDVALRCDPISGHVSLYWYRQALGQGPEFLTYFNYEAQQDKSGLPNDRFSAERPEGSISTLTIQRTEQRDSAMYRCASRRYGTGDEQYFGPGTRLTVT.

V and J are TRBV5-6 and TRBJ1-3; maybe TRBD1 (6 bases). The V gene's germline CDR1 is SGHDT and CDR2 YYEEEE. CDR3 length: 16 amino acids. V lost 0 bases and J lost 3, with 13 bases in between. The CDR3, as DNA: TGTGCCAGCAGCTTGGAGACAGGAGCTTTTGGAAACACCATATATTTT. This gives the protein CASSLETGAFGNTIYF. The full variable domain, its missing parts supplied by reference TRBV5-6 and TRBJ1-3, is DAGVTQSPTHLIKTRGQQVTLRCSPKSGHDTVSWYQQALGQGPQFIFQYYEEEERQRGNFPDRFSGHQFPNYSSELNVNALLLGDSALYLCASSLETGAFGNTIYFGEGSWLTVV.

The chain has TRBV27 and TRBJ1-1; D remains unclear. This CDR3 spans 14 amino acids. The germline V gene has CDR1 MNHEY and CDR2 SMNVEV (reference sequence). Trimming took 2 bases from V and 5 from J, leaving 12 bases between them. This CDR3 is CASSLRVGNTEAFF. The DNA of the CDR3 is TGTGCCAGCAGTTTACGGGTAGGTAATACTGAAGCTTTCTTT.

V is TRBV29-1 and J is TRBJ2-7; 7 nucleotides line up with TRBD1. The CDR3 runs to 11 residues. After removal of 4 bases from V and 5 bases from J, the junction contained 2 bases not matched to a gene. Germline V CDR1 and CDR2: SQVTM, ANQGSEA. CDR3 nucleotides: TGCAGCGTTGGACAGGGCAACGAGCAGTACTTC. Translated: CSVGQGNEQYF.

This chain joins TRBV4-2 and TRBJ1-6; no reliable D call. The length of the CDR3 is 15 residues. Germline V CDR1 and CDR2: LGHNA, YNFKEQ. Trimming pared 2 bases from V and 3 bases from J, leaving 8 bases between. The CDR3: CASSQRQDYNSPLHF. Here the CDR3 DNA reads TGTGCCAGCAGCCAACGTCAGGACTATAATTCACCCCTCCACTTT.

The DNA of the CDR3 is TGTGCCAGTCGATATAGCGGAAGTTACAATGAGCAGTTCTTC. Translated, it gives CASRYSGSYNEQFF. This chain uses TRBV19 with TRBJ2-1; TRBD2 is a possible D gene (6 bases). From germline, CDR1 is LNHDA and CDR2 SQIVND (reference sequence). The CDR3 is 14 amino acids. V was pared by 8 bases and J by 4 bases, with 15 bases between.